A few counts support the clone carrying this TCR beta chain. Its target is not known. The data derive from a study of CD8+ T cells in alopecia areata. Study information: For the treated group, dosing was oral tofacitinib at 5 to 10 mg twice daily. Tofacitinib ran for 6 to 18 months before 6 months off drug. Findings of the study overall: It was observed that many expanded lesional clones persisted in scalp and blood during tofacitinib. Scalp clonality and expanded CD8+ clones among the top 100 showed significant decreases with tofacitinib.

The CDR3 extends over 16 amino acids. Germline-derived CDR1 and CDR2 are SQVTM and ANQGSEA. V was clipped by 7 bases and J by 7 bases; unmatched bases: 19. The sample's treatment: oral pan-JAK inhibitor, 5-10 mg twice daily. Extraction of RNA preceded its reverse transcription into cDNA, which served as the sequencing template. TCRdb's table, derived via immunoSEQ multiplex PCR, lists solely in-frame clones and lacks some. The table includes roughly 200,000 clones, roughly three fifths detected once. The sample consisted of CD4+ T cells sorted from blood, taken at week 4, from a patient treated with tofacitinib. This TCR was sampled from a human donor with alopecia areata. This sequence joins TRBV29-1 and TRBJ2-1, with TRBD2 matching over 7 bases. This CDR3 reads CSAPKRGPAPRNEQFF. CDR3 nucleotides: TGCAGCGCTCCAAAGCGGGGCCCAGCTCCCCGGAATGAGCAGTTCTTC.